This entry is about one T cell receptor (beta chain). The CDR3 runs to 14 residues. The V end was cut by 6 bases, the J end by 7 bases, with 16 bases between. The germline V gene has CDR1 KGHSH and CDR2 LQKENI. The data derive from a study of blood T cell repertoires in COVID-19. For the study at large: The United States, Italy and Spain supplied acute and convalescent COVID-19 samples. T cells, B-cell-depleted T cells, or PBMCs provided the cDNA or gDNA that served as material.

Per the original methods: The assay estimated nucleated cells by amplifying reference gene primers. The protocol was immunoSEQ multiplex PCR, while the TCRdb copy is restricted to in-frame clones and leaves out a portion. V, J and clone size are those of that table, while D and trimming were read from the DNA. The table shows 90,000 to 130,000 clones, with over 65% occurring only once. This chain joins TRBV18 and TRBJ2-1; D may be TRBD2 (6 bases). The sample consisted of peripheral blood. The receptor comes from a woman at least 80 years old with acute or convalescent COVID-19. This chain's CDR3 is CASSRGESRNEQFF. CDR3 in DNA: TGTGCCAGCTCTCGCGGGGAGTCAAGGAATGAGCAGTTCTTC.